The 10 T cell receptor beta chains given below trace back to one sample, sequenced in a study of cytomegalovirus exposure and HLA in healthy donors. It was with 60 Vbeta and 13 Jbeta primers that the PCR ran. Measured with immunoSEQ multiplex PCR; TCRdb has only the in-frame clones, and not every one. This table has roughly 56,000 clones, roughly four fifths appearing once. Sequencing was performed on PBMCs. The receptors were gathered from a boy younger than 18 in good health and CMV-seropositive.

The chain has TRBV11-2 and TRBJ2-7; D might be TRBD2 (5 bases). Trimming removed 4 bases from V and 1 base from J, with 11 bases in between. There are 14 residues in the CDR3. The germline V gene encodes CDR1 SGHAT and CDR2 FQNNGV. CDR3 region: CASSSDRGSYEQYF. DNA for the CDR3: TGTGCCAGCAGCTCCGACCGGGGTTCCTACGAGCAGTACTTC.

The V gene is TRBV19, the J gene TRBJ1-2, with 8 bases aligning to TRBD1. The CDR3 extends over 13 amino acids. Trimming cost V 6 bases and J 2 bases; bases outside gene matches: 2. In germline, CDR1 is LNHDA, CDR2 SQIVND (reference sequence). The CDR3 loop is CASRRQGNYGYTF. Written as DNA, the CDR3 is TGTGCCAGTAGGAGACAGGGGAACTATGGCTACACCTTC.

The gene calls are TRBV6-5 and TRBJ2-1; 8 nucleotides line up with TRBD1. Germline V gene data show CDR1 as MNHEY and CDR2 as SVGAGI. The CDR3 contains 16 residues. V trimming: 2 bases; J trimming: 5 bases; junction bases outside the gene matches: 8. CDR3 sequence: CASSYRRGLSNNEQFF. As DNA, the CDR3 is TGTGCCAGCAGTTACCGCAGGGGGCTTTCGAACAATGAGCAGTTCTTC.

CDR3 bases: TGCAGCGTTGGATTCGGGAACACTGAAGCTTTCTTT. Translated, it gives CSVGFGNTEAFF. The chain employs TRBV29-1 and TRBJ1-1, with D hard to call. V dropped 4 bases and J dropped 1 base, with 7 bases sitting between them. The CDR3 runs 12 residues. Germline-derived CDR1 and CDR2 are SQVTM and ANQGSEA.

The chain uses TRBV19 and TRBJ2-3; D perhaps matches TRBD2 (7 bases). Germline CDR1 LNHDA, CDR2 SQIVND (reference sequence). This CDR3 comprises 16 residues. V lost 4 bases, J lost 4 bases, and 18 bases lay in between. CDR3 nucleotides: TGTGCCAGTAGTACCCCGGGGGGCCCGTCCCCAGATACGCAGTATTTT. Its translation is CASSTPGGPSPDTQYF.

The rearrangement uses TRBV10-3 and TRBJ1-2; the match to TRBD1 covers 9 bases. The length of the CDR3 is 14 residues. Germline V gene data show CDR1 as ENHRY and CDR2 as SYGVKD. The ends lost 2 bases at V and 6 bases at J; junction bases unmatched: 4. CDR3 nucleotide sequence: TGTGCCATCAGTGAGGGGACAGGGTTTGATGGCTACACCTTC. This encodes CAISEGTGFDGYTF.

The chain recombines TRBV27 with TRBJ2-3, with D possibly matching TRBD1 (6 bases). The CDR3 runs to 13 residues. V was pared by 8 bases and J by 3 bases, with 12 bases between. Germline assignment: CDR1 MNHEY and CDR2 SMNVEV (reference sequence). CDR3 nucleotide sequence: TGTGCCAGCGGACGGACAGAAACAGATACGCAGTATTTT. Amino acids: CASGRTETDTQYF.

V and J are TRBV10-1 and TRBJ2-7; tentatively, D is TRBD1 (5 bases). The CDR3 totals 14 residues. V was cut by 4 bases and J by 2 bases, with 12 bases left in between. From germline, CDR1 is WNHNN and CDR2 SYGVQD (reference sequence). The CDR3 region has the DNA TGCGCCAGCAGTGGTCCAGGGCCGCCCTACGAGCAGTACTTC. Its translation: CASSGPGPPYEQYF.

The chain employs TRBV5-1 and TRBJ2-2; 7 nucleotides align to TRBD1. Germline CDR1 reads SGHRS; CDR2 reads YFSETQ. This CDR3 region has 14 residues. Trimming removed 2 bases from V and 4 bases from J; junction bases left unmatched: 2. CDR3 DNA: TGCGCCAGCAGCTTACAGGGGTCCACCGGGGAGCTGTTTTTT. Encoded protein: CASSLQGSTGELFF.

This chain's CDR3 is CARSLPQYRVFGYTF. CDR3 DNA sequence: TGTGCCAGAAGCTTGCCCCAATACAGGGTTTTTGGCTACACCTTC. J is TRBJ1-2 and V is TRBV5-3; possible D gene TRBD1, 6 bases. TRBV5-3 is designated an ORF whose function remains uncertain. The CDR3 is 15 residues long. V lost 1 base and J lost 7, with 17 bases in between.